The clone carrying this TCR beta chain was detected a few times. Its antigen remains unidentified. V lost 2 bases to trimming and J lost 6 bases, with 17 bases between them. The germline V gene encodes CDR1 SEHNR and CDR2 FQNEAQ (reference sequence). CDR3 length equals 16 residues. Primed by a sample-barcoded 5' primer and a J-beta primer mix, a second PCR proceeded for about 6 to 12 cycles. TCRdb recomputed calls from the 5' RACE reads with MiXCR, one row per CDR3 protein. The table lists 850,000 to 1,000,000 distinct CDR3 sequences, about 48% of them singletons, with 13% in the top ten. This sample is drawn from a study of blood T cells in healthy people across ages. Study-wide results and caveats: Per-million-T-cell TCR beta diversity fell roughly linearly with age. Greater diversity and more naive CD4+ cells were seen in long-lived donors than in aged donors.

The sequence derives from a man under 40 in good health. V usage is TRBV7-9 and J usage is TRBJ1-5; TRBD1 is a possible D gene (5 bases). Sequenced material: blood. The CDR3: CASSLYTGGVGQPQHF. CDR3 in DNA: TGTGCCAGCAGCTTATATACGGGAGGGGTGGGTCAGCCCCAGCATTTT. Looking up the rest from reference TRBV7-9 and TRBJ1-5 gives the full variable domain: DTGVSQNPRHKITKRGQNVTFRCDPISEHNRLYWYRQTLGQGPEFLTYFQNEAQLEKSRLLSDRFSAERPKGSFSTLEIQRTEQGDSAMYLCASSLYTGGVGQPQHFGDGTRLSIL.